Detailed here is one T cell receptor beta chain. Its antigen remains unknown. Germline V gene lookup returns CDR1 DFQATT and CDR2 SNEGSKA (reference sequence). The CDR3 has 12 residues. This specimen belongs to a study of monozygotic twins with inflammatory bowel disease. The study, taken as a whole, reports: Twin concordance left repertoire similarity unchanged, with limited power a possible explanation for this lack of difference.

Template switching introduced UMIs that contain a 6-nucleotide sample barcode. TCRdb re-called the 5' RACE reads and shows each CDR3 protein once, DNA omitted. This sample's table has some 300,000 distinct CDR3 sequences. The clonotype was recovered from a human donor with ulcerative colitis or Crohn's disease, or a healthy co-twin of an affected twin (not recorded which). The sequenced sample was blood. The chain employs TRBV20-1 and TRBJ1-2; TCRdb's D gene call, TRBD1, goes unchecked for lack of DNA. CDR3 in amino acids: CSAQDRGIGYTF.